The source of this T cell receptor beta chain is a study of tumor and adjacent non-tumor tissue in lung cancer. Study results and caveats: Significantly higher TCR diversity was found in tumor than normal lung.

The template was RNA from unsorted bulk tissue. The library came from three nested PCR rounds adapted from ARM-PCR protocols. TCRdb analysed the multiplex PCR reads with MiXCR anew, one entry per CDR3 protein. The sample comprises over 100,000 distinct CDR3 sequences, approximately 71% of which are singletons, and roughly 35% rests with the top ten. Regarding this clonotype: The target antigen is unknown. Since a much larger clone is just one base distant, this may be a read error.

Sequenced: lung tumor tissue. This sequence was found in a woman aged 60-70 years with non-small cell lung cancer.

CDR3 loop: CASSPGISTGDIIYF. CDR3 DNA: TGCGCCAGCAGCCCGGGGATCAGTACCGGTGATATCATATATTTT. The J gene is TRBJ1-3, the V gene TRBV4-3; D is uncertain. V lost 4 bases and J lost 12, with 22 bases in between. Germline V gives CDR1 LGHNA, CDR2 YSLEER. The CDR3 covers 15 residues.